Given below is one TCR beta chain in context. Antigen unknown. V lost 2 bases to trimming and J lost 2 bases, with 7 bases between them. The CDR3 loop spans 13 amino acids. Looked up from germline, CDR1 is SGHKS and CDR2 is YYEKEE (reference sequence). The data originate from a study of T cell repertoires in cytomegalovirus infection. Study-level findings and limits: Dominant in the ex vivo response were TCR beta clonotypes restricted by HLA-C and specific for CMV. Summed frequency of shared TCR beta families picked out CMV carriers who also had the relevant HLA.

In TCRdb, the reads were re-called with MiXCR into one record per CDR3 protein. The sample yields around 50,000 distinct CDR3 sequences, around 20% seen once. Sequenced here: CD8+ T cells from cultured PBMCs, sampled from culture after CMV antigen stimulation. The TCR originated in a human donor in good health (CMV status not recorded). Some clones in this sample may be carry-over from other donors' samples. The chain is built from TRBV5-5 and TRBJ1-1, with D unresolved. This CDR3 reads CASSFRLNTEAFF. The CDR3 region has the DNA TGTGCCAGCAGCTTCCGGCTCAACACTGAAGCTTTCTTT.